Included here is one T cell receptor beta chain sequence, with context. Its specificity is not known. This entry belongs to a study of cytomegalovirus exposure and HLA in healthy donors. Study at large: Samples from HLA-typed donors yielded approximately 80 million unique TCRs in an early data release. General observations from the study: Sequencing had likely introduced a cluster of highly shared sequence variants as an artifact.

The PCR ran on 60 Vbeta and 13 Jbeta primers. Data came from immunoSEQ multiplex PCR; TCRdb stores just in-frame clones and leaves some out. The table lists 200,000 to 250,000 clones, about 74% of them singletons. CDR3 length equals 20 residues. CDR1 is MNHNS, CDR2 SASEGT, per germline. V lost 2 bases to trimming and J lost 2 bases, with 26 bases between them. The receptor's source is a man aged 40-50 years in good health and CMV-seronegative. Input material: PBMCs. The chain is built from TRBV6-1 and TRBJ2-3; D possibly corresponds to TRBD2 (5 bases). CDR3 in amino acids: CASSELQPSPRWEYTDTQYF. CDR3 DNA sequence: TGTGCCAGCAGTGAATTGCAACCTAGCCCTAGGTGGGAGTACACAGATACGCAGTATTTT.